These 7 T cell receptor beta chains came from one sample sequenced in a study of radiotherapy plus CTLA-4 blockade in lung cancer (dated by TCRdb to about 2018). Library prep was done by the immunoSEQ multiplex PCR assay. TCRdb retrieved this table from immuneACCESS and kept in-frame rearrangements only. Not all clones are present; in checked studies, unresolved V genes account for under half, and no reason is known for the remainder. For this sample there are tens of thousands of clones; 83% appear just once. 0.65% to 1% of the sample rests with the top ten. Specimen: peripheral blood, collected from a patient treated with radiotherapy plus ipilimumab. The origin of the receptors is a human donor with non-small cell lung cancer who had stable disease on radiotherapy plus ipilimumab.

This chain connects TRBV6-4 to TRBJ1-2, with a weak D call TRBD1 (6 bases). In germline, CDR1 is MRHNA, CDR2 SNTAGT. Trimming shortened V by 2 bases and J by 6 bases, and 16 bases separated the two germline ends. The CDR3 runs 15 residues. The CDR3 here is CASSDLNGGANGYTF. The CDR3 DNA reads as TGTGCCAGCAGTGACCTCAATGGGGGGGCAAATGGCTACACCTTC.

The chain recombines TRBV30 with TRBJ2-7, with D possibly being TRBD2 (6 bases). Germline V gene lookup returns CDR1 GTSNPN and CDR2 SVGIG (reference sequence). This CDR3 region has 12 residues. The V and J ends lost 5 bases and 5 bases respectively, with 13 bases between them. The CDR3 bases are TGTGCCTGGGGGGCGGGGTTCAACGAGCAGTACTTC. Its protein is CAWGAGFNEQYF.

This clone was detected only once. The chain joins TRBV30 to TRBJ2-7; TRBD1 aligns across 7 bases. With 7 bases clipped from V and 6 bases from J, the junction kept 6 bases outside the gene matches. Germline values: CDR1 GTSNPN, CDR2 SVGIG (reference sequence). The CDR3 extends over 11 amino acids. CDR3 DNA sequence: TGTGCCTCAACACAGGGGAGCGAGCAGTACTTC. Its translation is CASTQGSEQYF.

The CDR3, as DNA: TGTGCCAGCAGCCCCACCCGGACAGGGATCGGCTACACCTTC. Translated, it gives CASSPTRTGIGYTF. The chain uses TRBV9 and TRBJ1-2; 8 nucleotides align to TRBD1. Germline loops: CDR1 SGDLS, CDR2 YYNGEE. This CDR3 contains 14 residues. V was clipped by 4 bases and J by 8 bases; unmatched bases: 10.

This chain uses TRBV4-1 with TRBJ2-1; TRBD2 matches at 7 bases. The CDR3 totals 14 residues. The V segment lost 1 base and the J segment 9 bases; nucleotides outside the gene matches: 6. Germline lookup yields CDR1 MGHRA and CDR2 YSYEKL. CDR3 in amino acids: CASSQVGGRGEQFF. CDR3 coding DNA: TGCGCCAGCAGCCAAGTGGGCGGGAGAGGTGAGCAGTTCTTC.

The chain is built from TRBV14 and TRBJ1-1; D gene ambiguous. This CDR3 is built from 17 residues. V lost 2 bases and J 2 bases, leaving 18 bases between the germline ends. Germline values: CDR1 SGHDN, CDR2 FVKESK. CDR3 nucleotide sequence: TGTGCCAGCAGCCAAAGCCCCCGTTGGGTGATCAACACTGAAGCTTTCTTT. Translating gives CASSQSPRWVINTEAFF.

The chain uses TRBV5-4 and TRBJ1-6; D possibly corresponds to TRBD1 (5 bases). V lost 2 bases to trimming and J lost 5 bases, with 8 bases between them. Germline CDR1 is SGHNT and CDR2 is YYREEE (reference sequence). This CDR3 has 14 residues. The DNA of the CDR3 is TGTGCCAGCAGCTTCGACAGTGATAATTCACCCCTCCACTTT. Its protein product is CASSFDSDNSPLHF.